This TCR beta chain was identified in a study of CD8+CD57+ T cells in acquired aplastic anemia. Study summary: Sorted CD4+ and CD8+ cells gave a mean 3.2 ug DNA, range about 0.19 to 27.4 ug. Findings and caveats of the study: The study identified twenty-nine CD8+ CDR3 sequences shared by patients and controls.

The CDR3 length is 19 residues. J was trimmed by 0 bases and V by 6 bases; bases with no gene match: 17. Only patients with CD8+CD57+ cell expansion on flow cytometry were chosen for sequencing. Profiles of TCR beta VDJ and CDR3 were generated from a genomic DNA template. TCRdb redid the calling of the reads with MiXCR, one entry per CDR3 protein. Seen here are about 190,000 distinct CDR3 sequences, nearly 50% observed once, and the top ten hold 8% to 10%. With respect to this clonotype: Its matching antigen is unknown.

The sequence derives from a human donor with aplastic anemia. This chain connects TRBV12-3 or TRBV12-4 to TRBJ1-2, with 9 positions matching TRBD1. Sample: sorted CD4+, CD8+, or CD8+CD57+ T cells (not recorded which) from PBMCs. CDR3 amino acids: CASSRPRDRDLHANYGYTF. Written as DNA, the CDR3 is TGTGCCAGCAGCCGCCCCCGGGACAGGGACCTTCACGCTAACTATGGCTACACCTTC.